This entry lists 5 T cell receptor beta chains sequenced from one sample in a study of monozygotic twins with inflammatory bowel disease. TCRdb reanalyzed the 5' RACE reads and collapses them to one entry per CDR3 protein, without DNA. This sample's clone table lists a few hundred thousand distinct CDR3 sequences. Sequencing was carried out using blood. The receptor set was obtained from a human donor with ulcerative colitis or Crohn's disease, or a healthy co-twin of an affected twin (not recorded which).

The CDR3 spells CASSLLLELGEQYF. This chain connects TRBV7-9 to TRBJ2-7. The germline CDR1 and CDR2 sequences are SEHNR and FQNEAQ (reference sequence). The CDR3 runs 14 residues.

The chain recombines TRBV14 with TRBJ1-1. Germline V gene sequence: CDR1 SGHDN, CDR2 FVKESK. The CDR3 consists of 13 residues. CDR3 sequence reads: CASSQVRDTEAFF. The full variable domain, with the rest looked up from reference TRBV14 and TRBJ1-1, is EAGVTQFPSHSVIEKGQTVTLRCDPISGHDNLYWYRRVMGKEIKFLLHFVKESKQDESGMPNNRFLAERTGGTYSTLKVQPAELEDSGVYFCASSQVRDTEAFFGQGTRLTVV.

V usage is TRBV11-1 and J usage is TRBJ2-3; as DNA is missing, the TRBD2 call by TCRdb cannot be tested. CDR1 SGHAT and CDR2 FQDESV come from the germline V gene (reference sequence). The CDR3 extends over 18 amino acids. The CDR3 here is CASSLLVAGGPTRYTQYF.

CDR3 amino acids: CATSADWDLWNTGELFF. The chain links TRBV24-1 to TRBJ2-2; lacking DNA, the TRBD2 call made by TCRdb goes unchecked. This CDR3 is built from 17 residues. CDR1 KGHDR and CDR2 SFDVKD come from the germline V gene.

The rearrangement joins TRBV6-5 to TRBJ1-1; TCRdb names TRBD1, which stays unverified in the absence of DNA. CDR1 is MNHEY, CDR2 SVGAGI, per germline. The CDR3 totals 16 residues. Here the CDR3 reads CASSYTGTEMNTEAFF.